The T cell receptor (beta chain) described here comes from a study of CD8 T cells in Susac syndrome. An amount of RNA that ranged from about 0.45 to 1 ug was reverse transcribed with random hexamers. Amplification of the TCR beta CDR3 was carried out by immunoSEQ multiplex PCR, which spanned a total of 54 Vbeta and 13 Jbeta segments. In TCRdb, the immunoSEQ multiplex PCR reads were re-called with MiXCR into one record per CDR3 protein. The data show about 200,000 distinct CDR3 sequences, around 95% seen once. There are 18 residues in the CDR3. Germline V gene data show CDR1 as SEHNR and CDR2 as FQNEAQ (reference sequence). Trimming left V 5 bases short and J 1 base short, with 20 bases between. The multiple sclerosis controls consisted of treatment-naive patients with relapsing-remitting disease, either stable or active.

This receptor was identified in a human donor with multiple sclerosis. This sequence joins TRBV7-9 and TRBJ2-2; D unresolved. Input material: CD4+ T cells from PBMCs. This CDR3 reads CASSRYSGFQRNTGELFF. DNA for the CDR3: TGTGCCAGCAGCCGTTACTCGGGTTTTCAAAGGAACACCGGGGAGCTGTTTTTT.